The rows below give T cell receptor beta chains drawn from one sample of a study of human T cells and chemical hapten exposure. TCRdb reprocessed the RACE reads with MiXCR, giving one entry per CDR3 protein. The sample has roughly 94,000 distinct CDR3 sequences, about a tenth seen once. Sequenced material: whole blood, taken in connection with sensitization to the hapten diphenylcyclopropenone (DPC). These receptors were collected from a middle-aged woman with alopecia areata. Some clones in this sample may be carry-over from other donors' samples. The CDR3 runs from the conserved cysteine through the conserved F or W. A D gene is named only where the DNA matches it firmly. Clone size is shown for a subset of rows, as once, few, many or a class of expanded clone.

v_gene,abundance,j_gene,d_gene,CDR3aa,CDR3nt
TRBV27,many,TRBJ2-7,.,CASSLSWSGALSYEQYF,TGTGCCAGCAGTTTAAGTTGGTCGGGGGCGCTGAGCTACGAGCAGTACTTC
TRBV28,many,TRBJ1-1,TRBD1,CASSTGGVSEAFF,TGTGCCAGCAGCACAGGGGGCGTCTCTGAAGCTTTCTTT
TRBV30,many,TRBJ2-2,.,CACPGGGEMTGELFF,TGTGCCTGCCCCGGAGGGGGAGAAATGACCGGGGAGCTGTTTTTT
TRBV14,few,TRBJ2-7,TRBD2,CASSLGTSGSAEQYF,TGTGCCAGCAGCCTGGGGACTAGCGGGAGTGCCGAGCAGTACTTC
TRBV4-3,few,TRBJ1-2,.,CASSQDRGDRRSGYTF,TGCGCCAGCAGCCAAGATCGAGGTGACAGACGCTCGGGCTACACCTTC
TRBV29-1,many,TRBJ1-3,TRBD1,CSVRRTGTGNTIYF,TGCAGCGTTCGCCGGACAGGGACAGGAAACACCATATATTTT
TRBV10-2,many,TRBJ2-3,.,CASRESGGGADTQYF,TGCGCCAGCAGAGAAAGCGGAGGGGGGGCAGATACGCAGTATTTT
TRBV13,few,TRBJ2-1,.,CASSPESSYNEQFF,TGTGCCAGCAGCCCAGAAAGCTCTTACAATGAGCAGTTCTTC
TRBV20-1,many,TRBJ1-2,.,CSARDLAVFNYGYTF,TGCAGTGCTAGAGATTTAGCTGTATTTAACTATGGCTACACCTTC
TRBV10-3,.,TRBJ2-3,.,CAISGRTDTQYF,TGTGCCATCAGTGGGAGGACAGATACGCAGTATTTT
TRBV7-9,few,TRBJ1-1,.,CASSEGGRAFF,TGTGCCAGCAGCGAAGGGGGAAGAGCTTTCTTT
TRBV7-9,.,TRBJ1-1,TRBD1,CASSLWTGGRNTEAFF,TGTGCCAGCAGCTTATGGACAGGGGGAAGGAACACTGAAGCTTTCTTT
TRBV5-4,few,TRBJ2-3,TRBD1,CASSLYSTGIDTQYF,TGTGCCAGCAGCTTGTACTCGACAGGGATAGATACGCAGTATTTT
TRBV18,medium-sized,TRBJ2-3,.,CASSPPRESADTQYF,TGTGCCAGCTCACCACCGAGGGAATCAGCGGATACGCAGTATTTT
TRBV3-1,medium-sized,TRBJ2-3,.,CASSLAGWAPQYF,TGTGCCAGCAGCCTCGCGGGGTGGGCACCGCAGTATTTT
TRBV6-5,few,TRBJ1-6,.,CASSPGRNNSPLHF,TGTGCCAGCAGTCCCGGACGGAATAATTCACCCCTCCACTTT
TRBV3-1,few,TRBJ1-3,.,CASSQDRRRSIYF,TGTGCCAGCAGCCAAGATCGGCGCAGGTCCATATATTTT
TRBV7-8,few,TRBJ2-7,.,CASSLSNGNYEQYF,TGTGCCAGCAGCTTATCTAACGGAAACTACGAGCAGTACTTC
TRBV7-3,many,TRBJ2-7,.,CASSPQGGSYEQYF,TGTGCCAGCAGCCCACAAGGGGGATCCTACGAGCAGTACTTC
TRBV20-1,many,TRBJ2-1,.,CSASKGGSSYNEQFF,TGCAGTGCGTCAAAAGGGGGGAGCTCCTACAATGAGCAGTTCTTC
TRBV12-3/TRBV12-4,many,TRBJ1-4,TRBD1,CASSLRQGRNEKLFF,TGTGCCAGCAGTTTACGACAGGGCCGTAATGAAAAACTGTTTTTT
TRBV7-2,.,TRBJ2-3,.,CVSSAGTSTDTQYF,TGTGTCAGCAGCGCCGGGACTAGCACAGATACGCAGTATTTT
TRBV28,.,TRBJ1-1,.,CASIPRDTEAFF,TGTGCCAGCATCCCCAGGGACACTGAAGCTTTCTTT
TRBV20-1,.,TRBJ2-3,TRBD1,CSARAGGVDTQYF,TGCAGTGCTAGGGCAGGGGGCGTAGATACGCAGTATTTT
TRBV7-2,many,TRBJ1-5,.,CASSLVGFGRGNQPQHF,TGTGCCAGCAGCTTAGTAGGGTTCGGGCGCGGCAATCAGCCCCAGCATTTT
TRBV28,many,TRBJ2-5,TRBD2,CASSLGLAGGQETQYF,TGTGCCAGCAGTCTGGGACTAGCGGGAGGACAAGAGACCCAGTACTTC
TRBV9,.,TRBJ1-4,.,CASSVTAGDEKLFF,TGTGCCAGCAGCGTGACGGCCGGGGATGAAAAACTGTTTTTT
TRBV5-6,.,TRBJ2-3,TRBD2,CASSLVGLAGWDTDTQYF,TGTGCCAGCAGCTTGGTGGGACTAGCGGGATGGGACACAGATACGCAGTATTTT
TRBV7-2,few,TRBJ2-7,TRBD1,CASSFRDRYEQYF,TGTGCCAGCAGCTTCCGGGACAGATACGAGCAGTACTTC
TRBV5-1,few,TRBJ2-1,.,CASSLARRSPDRFGFF,TGCGCCAGCAGCTTGGCAAGGCGGTCCCCCGACCGTTTTGGGTTCTTC
TRBV28,.,TRBJ2-5,.,CGTRREETQYF,TGTGGCACGCGCAGGGAAGAGACCCAGTACTTC
TRBV11-2,.,TRBJ2-7,.,CASSLDEGHRYSYEQYF,TGTGCCAGCAGCTTAGATGAGGGACACCGATACTCCTACGAGCAGTACTTC
TRBV6-6,.,TRBJ2-3,.,CASSYGGVVPTTDTQYF,TGTGCCAGCAGTTACGGGGGAGTGGTCCCCACAACAGATACGCAGTATTTT
TRBV28,.,TRBJ2-7,TRBD2,CASSLSGNSYEQYF,TGTGCCAGCAGTTTAAGCGGGAACTCCTACGAGCAGTACTTC
TRBV7-2,few,TRBJ2-5,.,CASSRPGRQETQYF,TGTGCCAGCAGCCGACCGGGACGGCAAGAGACCCAGTACTTC
TRBV18,.,TRBJ2-2,.,CASSPRVTENTGKLFF,TGTGCCAGCTCACCACGAGTCACAGAGAACACCGGGAAGCTGTTTTTT
TRBV12-5,few,TRBJ2-3,TRBD2,CASGLGLAGTTDTQYF,TGTGCTAGTGGTTTAGGACTAGCGGGGACCACAGATACGCAGTATTTT
TRBV7-3,many,TRBJ1-2,.,CASTLRGEGNYGYTF,TGTGCCAGCACCTTACGCGGGGAGGGGAACTATGGCTACACCTTC
TRBV6-6,.,TRBJ2-7,.,CASSPSWSSYEQYF,TGTGCCAGCAGCCCTAGCTGGAGCTCCTACGAGCAGTACTTC
TRBV20-1,many,TRBJ2-1,TRBD2,CSAPGLAGVERGTF,TGCAGTGCCCCGGGACTAGCGGGAGTGGAAAGGGGGACATTC
TRBV28,.,TRBJ2-7,.,CASSLGRSYEQYF,TGTGCCAGCAGTTTAGGACGGTCCTACGAGCAGTACTTC
TRBV7-3,many,TRBJ2-3,.,CASSRPGEASSTDTQYF,TGTGCCAGCAGCCGTCCGGGTGAAGCCTCTAGCACAGATACGCAGTATTTT
TRBV28,many,TRBJ1-6,TRBD1,CASRRWDRGRVSYNSPLHF,TGTGCCAGCAGGAGATGGGACAGGGGGCGAGTCTCCTATAATTCACCCCTCCACTTT
TRBV19,.,TRBJ2-1,.,CASSPGRSWVEGEQFF,TGTGCCAGTAGTCCGGGGAGGTCATGGGTTGAAGGGGAGCAGTTCTTC
TRBV12-3/TRBV12-4,many,TRBJ1-5,.,CASSYRANQPQHF,TGTGCCAGCAGTTACAGGGCCAATCAGCCCCAGCATTTT
TRBV7-2,few,TRBJ1-2,.,CASSSTSGYAYGYTF,TGTGCCAGCAGCTCCACCTCAGGGTATGCCTATGGCTACACCTTC
TRBV5-1,many,TRBJ2-7,TRBD1,CASSFPAGGPFSYEQYF,TGCGCCAGCAGCTTTCCGGCAGGGGGCCCCTTCTCCTACGAGCAGTACTTC
TRBV12-3/TRBV12-4,few,TRBJ1-2,.,CASSSGGYGYTF,TGTGCCAGCAGTTCTGGGGGTTATGGCTACACCTTC
TRBV28,.,TRBJ2-2,TRBD2,CASLSGSGTGELFF,TGTGCCAGCTTAAGCGGGAGTGGCACCGGGGAGCTGTTTTTT
TRBV6-6,few,TRBJ2-1,TRBD2,CASSNAGGDEQFF,TGTGCCAGCAGCAACGCCGGGGGGGATGAGCAGTTCTTC
TRBV24-1,few,TRBJ2-1,.,CATSDQHGARSSYNEQFF,TGTGCCACCAGTGACCAACATGGAGCCCGCAGCTCCTACAATGAGCAGTTCTTC
TRBV28,many,TRBJ1-6,.,CASSLETTPLHF,TGTGCCAGCAGTTTAGAAACGACACCCCTCCACTTT
TRBV11-2,many,TRBJ2-5,.,CASSPVPSSETQYF,TGTGCCAGCAGTCCCGTGCCTAGTTCAGAGACCCAGTACTTC
TRBV6-5,many,TRBJ2-1,.,CASSFGPNNEQFF,TGTGCCAGCAGTTTCGGACCAAACAATGAGCAGTTCTTC
TRBV10-3,few,TRBJ2-5,TRBD2,CAISPGLAGQETQYF,TGTGCCATCAGTCCGGGACTAGCGGGTCAAGAGACCCAGTACTTC
TRBV10-3,few,TRBJ1-1,.,CAIRETNTEAFF,TGTGCCATCCGAGAGACGAACACTGAAGCTTTCTTT
TRBV6-2/TRBV6-3,many,TRBJ2-2,.,CASSYVRNTGELFF,TGTGCCAGCAGTTATGTCAGGAACACCGGGGAGCTGTTTTTT
TRBV28,.,TRBJ2-3,TRBD2,CASSFSGRSDTQYF,TGTGCCAGCAGTTTCAGCGGGAGGTCAGATACGCAGTATTTT
TRBV5-1,.,TRBJ2-5,TRBD1,CASSLAGQEETQYF,TGCGCCAGCAGCTTGGCAGGACAGGAAGAGACCCAGTACTTC